This TCR beta chain was profiled in a study of T-cell memory formation after mild COVID-19. Overall study: TCR clusters were largely donor specific. Findings and caveats of the study: CD4/CD8 balance held among clones contracting day 15 to 85, and later expanders leaned CD4+.

About this clonotype itself: As yet, its antigen is unknown.

V lost 2 bases to trimming and J lost 3 bases, with 15 bases between them. Germline V gene data show CDR1 as SGHVS and CDR2 as FNYEAQ. The CDR3 is made up of 16 amino acids. Employing constant-segment primers, 5'RACE generated TCR alpha and TCR beta cDNA libraries bearing sample barcodes and UMIs. Each CDR3 protein gets one entry after TCRdb re-called the 5' RACE reads with MiXCR. The data hold about 190,000 distinct CDR3 sequences, with about 21% observed a single time. This clonotype originated in an adult woman who had mild COVID-19 (a few samples of this study predate the infection). Cell type and time point are not known. This chain uses TRBV7-6 with TRBJ2-3; D is ambiguous. Specimen: PBMCs or a T cell subset sorted from them (not recorded which). CDR3 region: CASSLSWVVETDTQYF. The DNA for the CDR3 is TGTGCCAGCAGCTTAAGCTGGGTAGTTGAGACAGATACGCAGTATTTT.